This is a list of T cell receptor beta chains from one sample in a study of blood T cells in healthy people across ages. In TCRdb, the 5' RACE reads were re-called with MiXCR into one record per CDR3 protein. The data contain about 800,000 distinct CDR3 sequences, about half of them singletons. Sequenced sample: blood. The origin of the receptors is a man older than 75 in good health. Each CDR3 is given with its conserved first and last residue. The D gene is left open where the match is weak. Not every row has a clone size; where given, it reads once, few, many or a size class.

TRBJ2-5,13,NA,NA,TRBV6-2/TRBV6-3,TGTGCCAGCAGTGCCGTAGGAAGGGAGACCCAGTACTTC,CASSAVGRETQYF
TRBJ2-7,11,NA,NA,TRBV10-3,TGTGCCATCCGTGGTACCCACGAGCAGTACTTC,CAIRGTHEQYF
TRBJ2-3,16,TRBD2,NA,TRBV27,TGTGCCAGCAGTCTTAGCGGGAGGGCCGGAACAGATACGCAGTATTTT,CASSLSGRAGTDTQYF
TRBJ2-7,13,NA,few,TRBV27,TGTGCCAGCACCCAGGGGATGGCCATAGAGCAGTACTTC,CASTQGMAIEQYF
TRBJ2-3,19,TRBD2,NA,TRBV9,TGTGCCAGCAGCGCGGGACTAGCGGAGACAAAAGCTAGCACAGATACGCAGTATTTT,CASSAGLAETKASTDTQYF
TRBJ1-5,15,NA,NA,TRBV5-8,TGTGCCAGCAGCTTGGTAGGCCCCCGCGGAAAGCCCCAGCATTTT,CASSLVGPRGKPQHF
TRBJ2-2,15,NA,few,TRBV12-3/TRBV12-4,TGTGCCAGCAGTTTACCTGAGGGGGTCACCGGGGAGCTGTTTTTT,CASSLPEGVTGELFF
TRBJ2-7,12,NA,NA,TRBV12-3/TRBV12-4,TGTGCCAGCAGTTTAAGGGAAGGGAAGCAGTACTTC,CASSLREGKQYF
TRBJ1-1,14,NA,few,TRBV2,TGTGCCAGCTCCTTATGGGGAGGGGACACTGAAGCTTTCTTT,CASSLWGGDTEAFF
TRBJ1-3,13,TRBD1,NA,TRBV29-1,TGCAGTGTTGATCCAGGGGGCTCAGACACCATATATTTT,CSVDPGGSDTIYF
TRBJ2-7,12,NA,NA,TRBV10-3,TGTGCCATCAGTGAGTCGCAGTACGAGCAGTACTTC,CAISESQYEQYF
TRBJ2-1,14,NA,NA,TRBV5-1,TGCGCCAGCATAACGGGAGGACAAGGGGGTGAGCAGTTCTTC,CASITGGQGGEQFF
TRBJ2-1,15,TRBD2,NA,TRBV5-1,TGCGCCAGCAGCTCTAGCCTAGCGGGAGTTAATGAGCAGTTCTTC,CASSSSLAGVNEQFF
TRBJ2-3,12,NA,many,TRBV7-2,TGTGCCAGCAGCTTCTTTACAGATACGCAGTATTTT,CASSFFTDTQYF
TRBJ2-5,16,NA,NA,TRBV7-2,TGTGCCAGCAGCTTCTCCGGGACCTCGGCCTACAATGAGCAGTACTTC,CASSFSGTSAYNEQYF
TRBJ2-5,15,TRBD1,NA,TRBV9,TGTGCCAGCAGCGTATTTCTGACAGGGGACAATGAGCAGTACTTC,CASSVFLTGDNEQYF
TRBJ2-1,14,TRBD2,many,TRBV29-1,TGCAGCGCAAGGCGAGCGGGAGGACTGAATGAGCAGTTCTTC,CSARRAGGLNEQFF
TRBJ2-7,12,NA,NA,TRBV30,TGTGCCTGGAGTCCACCCCAGAGAACCCAGTACTTC,CAWSPPQRTQYF
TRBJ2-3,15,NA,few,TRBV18,TGTGCCAGCTCACCACCCCAGGTTCGCGGAGATACGCAGTATTTT,CASSPPQVRGDTQYF
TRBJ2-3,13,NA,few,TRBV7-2,TGTGCCAGCGGCACCTTTAGCACAGATACGCAGTATTTT,CASGTFSTDTQYF
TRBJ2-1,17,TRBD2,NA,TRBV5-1,TGCACCAGCAGCTTGGGTATTAGCGGGAGGGCCTACAATGAGCAGTTCTTC,CTSSLGISGRAYNEQFF
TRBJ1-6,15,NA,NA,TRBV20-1,TGCAGTGCCTGTAGGTCCTCCAGGGAAGGATCACCCCTCCACTTT,CSACRSSREGSPLHF
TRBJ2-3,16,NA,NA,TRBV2,TGTGCCAGCAGTGAAAACGCGGGCGAAAGCACAGATACGCAGTATTTT,CASSENAGESTDTQYF
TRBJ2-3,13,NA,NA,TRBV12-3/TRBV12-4,TGTGCCAGCAGTCCCGTGGCTGCACATACGCAGTATTTT,CASSPVAAHTQYF
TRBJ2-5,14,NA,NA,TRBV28,TGTGCCAGCAGTTTACTTGTACTTGTTGAGGCCCAGTACTTC,CASSLLVLVEAQYF
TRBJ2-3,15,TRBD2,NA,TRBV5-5,TGTGCCAGCACTATCTTAGCGGGAGTGGCAGATACGCAGTATTTT,CASTILAGVADTQYF
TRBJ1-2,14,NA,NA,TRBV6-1,TGTGCCAGCAGTGCCACGTTGGCCAACTATGGCTACACCTTC,CASSATLANYGYTF